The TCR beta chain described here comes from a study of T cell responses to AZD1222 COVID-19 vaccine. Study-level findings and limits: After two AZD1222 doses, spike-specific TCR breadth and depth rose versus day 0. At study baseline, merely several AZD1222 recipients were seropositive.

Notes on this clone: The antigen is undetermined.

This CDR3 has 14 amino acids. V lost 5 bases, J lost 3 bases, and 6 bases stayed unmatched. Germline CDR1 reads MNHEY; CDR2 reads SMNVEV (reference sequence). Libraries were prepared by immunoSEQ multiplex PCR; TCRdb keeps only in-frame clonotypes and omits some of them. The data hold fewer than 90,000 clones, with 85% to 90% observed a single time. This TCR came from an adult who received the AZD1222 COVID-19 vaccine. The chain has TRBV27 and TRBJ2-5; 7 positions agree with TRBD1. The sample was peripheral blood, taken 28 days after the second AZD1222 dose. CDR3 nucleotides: TGTGCCAGCAGTGCCTACAGGGGCGAAGAGACCCAGTACTTC. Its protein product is CASSAYRGEETQYF.